These T cell receptor beta chains were read from a single sample in a study of CD8 T cells in Susac syndrome. TCRdb fed the immunoSEQ multiplex PCR reads into MiXCR, producing one record per CDR3 protein. The data hold approximately 160,000 distinct CDR3 sequences, with 92% observed a single time. The sequenced sample consisted of CD4+ T cells from PBMCs. These receptors all come from a human donor in good health. The CDR3 runs from the conserved cysteine through the conserved F or W. The D gene is left open where the match is weak. Clone size is shown for a subset of rows, as once, few, many or a class of expanded clone.

d_call: -; j_call: TRBJ2-5; v_call: TRBV5-1; clone_size: -; cdr3_aa: CASSLTQIQETQYF; cdr3_nt: TGCGCCAGCAGCTTGACACAGATCCAAGAGACCCAGTACTTC
d_call: -; j_call: TRBJ1-1; v_call: TRBV7-8; clone_size: -; cdr3_aa: CASSTDDKGRTEAFF; cdr3_nt: TGTGCCAGCAGCACAGACGACAAGGGAAGGACTGAAGCTTTCTTT
d_call: -; j_call: TRBJ1-1; v_call: TRBV7-9; clone_size: -; cdr3_aa: CASSGTYRTEAFF; cdr3_nt: TGTGCCAGCAGCGGGACCTACCGCACTGAAGCTTTCTTT
d_call: -; j_call: TRBJ2-1; v_call: TRBV20-1; clone_size: -; cdr3_aa: CSARDPTQGMRESEQFF; cdr3_nt: TGCAGTGCTAGAGATCCGACTCAGGGCATGAGGGAGAGTGAGCAGTTCTTC
d_call: -; j_call: TRBJ2-7; v_call: TRBV6-5; clone_size: -; cdr3_aa: CASSPVPSPYEQYF; cdr3_nt: TGTGCCAGCAGTCCAGTACCCTCCCCCTACGAGCAGTACTTC
d_call: TRBD2; j_call: TRBJ2-3; v_call: TRBV19; clone_size: -; cdr3_aa: CASIQRGGTDTQYF; cdr3_nt: TGTGCCAGTATCCAGCGGGGAGGCACAGATACGCAGTATTTT
d_call: -; j_call: TRBJ1-1; v_call: TRBV7-2; clone_size: -; cdr3_aa: CASSLLDTSNTEAFF; cdr3_nt: TGTGCCAGCAGCTTACTGGACACCTCGAACACTGAAGCTTTCTTT
d_call: TRBD2; j_call: TRBJ2-7; v_call: TRBV6-5; clone_size: -; cdr3_aa: CASRRGVSYEQYF; cdr3_nt: TGTGCCAGCAGACGGGGGGTCTCCTACGAGCAGTACTTC
d_call: -; j_call: TRBJ1-3; v_call: TRBV12-3/TRBV12-4; clone_size: -; cdr3_aa: CASSSNTGLSGNTIYF; cdr3_nt: TGTGCCAGCAGTTCCAACACAGGGCTCTCTGGAAACACCATATATTTT
d_call: -; j_call: TRBJ2-1; v_call: TRBV5-1; clone_size: -; cdr3_aa: CASSLGRLYNEQFF; cdr3_nt: TGCGCCAGCAGCTTGGGACGCCTCTACAATGAGCAGTTCTTC
d_call: TRBD1; j_call: TRBJ2-7; v_call: TRBV11-2; clone_size: -; cdr3_aa: CASSRWGTAAPYEQYF; cdr3_nt: TGTGCCAGCAGCCGATGGGGGACAGCGGCCCCCTACGAGCAGTACTTC
d_call: TRBD1; j_call: TRBJ1-5; v_call: TRBV29-1; clone_size: -; cdr3_aa: CSVGDRDQPQHF; cdr3_nt: TGCAGCGTTGGGGACAGGGATCAGCCCCAGCATTTT
d_call: -; j_call: TRBJ2-6; v_call: TRBV5-1; clone_size: once; cdr3_aa: CASSPRTAEANVLTF; cdr3_nt: TGCGCCAGCAGCCCCCGGACGGCGGAAGCCAACGTCCTGACTTTC
d_call: TRBD1; j_call: TRBJ2-3; v_call: TRBV6-2/TRBV6-3; clone_size: -; cdr3_aa: CASSLDRGRRDTQYF; cdr3_nt: TGTGCCAGCAGTCTCGACAGGGGGCGAAGAGATACGCAGTATTTT
d_call: -; j_call: TRBJ1-2; v_call: TRBV2; clone_size: -; cdr3_aa: CASDRSNYGYTF; cdr3_nt: TGTGCCAGCGACCGGTCTAACTATGGCTACACCTTC
d_call: -; j_call: TRBJ2-7; v_call: TRBV20-1; clone_size: -; cdr3_aa: CSATPGGGNYEQYF; cdr3_nt: TGCAGTGCTACCCCCGGAGGGGGCAATTACGAGCAGTACTTC
d_call: TRBD2; j_call: TRBJ2-5; v_call: TRBV7-2; clone_size: once; cdr3_aa: CASSLRLAGGHETQYF; cdr3_nt: TGTGCCAGCAGCTTAAGGCTAGCGGGGGGGCACGAGACCCAGTACTTC
d_call: TRBD2; j_call: TRBJ2-5; v_call: TRBV6-6; clone_size: -; cdr3_aa: CATGGRDALQETQYF; cdr3_nt: TGTGCCACGGGGGGGCGGGACGCTCTCCAAGAGACCCAGTACTTC
d_call: TRBD2; j_call: TRBJ2-2; v_call: TRBV18; clone_size: -; cdr3_aa: CASSPLAGVNTGELFF; cdr3_nt: TGTGCCAGCTCACCTCTAGCGGGAGTGAACACCGGGGAGCTGTTTTTT
d_call: TRBD1; j_call: TRBJ2-5; v_call: TRBV18; clone_size: -; cdr3_aa: CASSTGTGETQYF; cdr3_nt: TGTGCCAGCTCAACAGGGACAGGGGAGACCCAGTACTTC
d_call: -; j_call: TRBJ2-5; v_call: TRBV5-6; clone_size: -; cdr3_aa: CASSLNRNLYQETQYF; cdr3_nt: TGTGCCAGCAGCTTGAACCGTAATTTGTACCAAGAGACCCAGTACTTC
d_call: -; j_call: TRBJ2-3; v_call: TRBV6-5; clone_size: -; cdr3_aa: CASRYTGYSTDTQYF; cdr3_nt: TGTGCCAGCAGGTACACAGGGTACAGCACAGATACGCAGTATTTT
d_call: -; j_call: TRBJ1-5; v_call: TRBV20-1; clone_size: -; cdr3_aa: CSAPTIAGPQHF; cdr3_nt: TGCAGTGCCCCGACCATTGCAGGGCCCCAGCATTTT
d_call: TRBD2; j_call: TRBJ2-1; v_call: TRBV5-4; clone_size: -; cdr3_aa: CASSAGGVGATWNEQFF; cdr3_nt: TGTGCCAGCTCAGCGGGAGGTGTGGGGGCTACATGGAATGAGCAGTTCTTC
d_call: -; j_call: TRBJ1-1; v_call: TRBV6-2/TRBV6-3; clone_size: -; cdr3_aa: CASRTPWNTEAFF; cdr3_nt: TGTGCCAGCAGGACCCCATGGAACACTGAAGCTTTCTTT
d_call: -; j_call: TRBJ2-5; v_call: TRBV9; clone_size: -; cdr3_aa: CASSLQGTYQETQYF; cdr3_nt: TGTGCCAGCAGCCTTCAGGGGACCTACCAAGAGACCCAGTACTTC
d_call: -; j_call: TRBJ1-1; v_call: TRBV7-2; clone_size: -; cdr3_aa: CASSLDGGGNTEAFF; cdr3_nt: TGTGCCAGCAGCTTAGATGGGGGGGGGAACACTGAAGCTTTCTTT
d_call: -; j_call: TRBJ2-2; v_call: TRBV29-1; clone_size: -; cdr3_aa: CSVGGHGTGELFF; cdr3_nt: TGCAGCGTAGGCGGGCATGGCACCGGGGAGCTGTTTTTT
d_call: TRBD1; j_call: TRBJ2-5; v_call: TRBV7-2; clone_size: -; cdr3_aa: CASRQGVTETQYF; cdr3_nt: TGTGCCAGCAGACAGGGGGTTACCGAGACCCAGTACTTC
d_call: -; j_call: TRBJ1-5; v_call: TRBV29-1; clone_size: -; cdr3_aa: CSVKTAVGLAQHF; cdr3_nt: TGCAGCGTCAAGACAGCGGTCGGGCTGGCCCAGCATTTT
d_call: -; j_call: TRBJ2-3; v_call: TRBV15; clone_size: once; cdr3_aa: CATSRAGESTDTQYF; cdr3_nt: TGTGCCACCAGCAGAGCGGGAGAAAGCACAGATACGCAGTATTTT
d_call: -; j_call: TRBJ2-2; v_call: TRBV2; clone_size: -; cdr3_aa: CASNLDSMFTGELFF; cdr3_nt: TGTGCCAGCAACCTAGACAGTATGTTTACCGGGGAGCTGTTTTTT
d_call: -; j_call: TRBJ2-5; v_call: TRBV20-1; clone_size: once; cdr3_aa: CSARDLRVGETQYF; cdr3_nt: TGCAGTGCTAGAGATCTAAGGGTCGGGGAGACCCAGTACTTC
d_call: TRBD2; j_call: TRBJ2-1; v_call: TRBV2; clone_size: -; cdr3_aa: CASSGTSGYNEQFF; cdr3_nt: TGTGCCAGCAGTGGGACTAGCGGTTACAATGAGCAGTTCTTC
d_call: -; j_call: TRBJ1-5; v_call: TRBV2; clone_size: -; cdr3_aa: CASSEQGTEPQHF; cdr3_nt: TGTGCCAGCAGTGAACAGGGGACCGAGCCCCAGCATTTT
d_call: -; j_call: TRBJ2-7; v_call: TRBV29-1; clone_size: few; cdr3_aa: CSVEMGVPYEQYF; cdr3_nt: TGCAGCGTTGAAATGGGGGTTCCCTACGAGCAGTACTTC
d_call: -; j_call: TRBJ2-4; v_call: TRBV10-3; clone_size: -; cdr3_aa: CAISVNGVKNIQYF; cdr3_nt: TGTGCCATCAGTGTTAACGGCGTCAAAAACATTCAGTACTTC
d_call: TRBD2; j_call: TRBJ2-3; v_call: TRBV2; clone_size: -; cdr3_aa: CASSPGLAASTDTQYF; cdr3_nt: TGTGCCAGCAGTCCAGGACTAGCGGCTAGCACAGATACGCAGTATTTT
d_call: -; j_call: TRBJ1-6; v_call: TRBV3-1; clone_size: -; cdr3_aa: CASTPGTANSPLHF; cdr3_nt: TGTGCCAGCACCCCCGGGACGGCCAATTCACCCCTCCACTTT
d_call: -; j_call: TRBJ1-2; v_call: TRBV20-1; clone_size: -; cdr3_aa: CSAPPGPEGYTF; cdr3_nt: TGCAGTGCCCCACCGGGCCCCGAGGGCTACACCTTC
d_call: TRBD1; j_call: TRBJ1-5; v_call: TRBV28; clone_size: -; cdr3_aa: CASSSQTGVGNQPQHF; cdr3_nt: TGTGCCAGCAGTTCCCAGACAGGGGTCGGCAATCAGCCCCAGCATTTT
d_call: -; j_call: TRBJ1-1; v_call: TRBV24-1; clone_size: -; cdr3_aa: CATSSGDGGTEAFF; cdr3_nt: TGTGCCACCAGTTCAGGGGATGGTGGCACTGAAGCTTTCTTT
d_call: -; j_call: TRBJ1-4; v_call: TRBV30; clone_size: -; cdr3_aa: CAWTPPDSEKLFF; cdr3_nt: TGTGCCTGGACCCCCCCGGACAGCGAAAAACTGTTTTTT
d_call: TRBD1; j_call: TRBJ1-5; v_call: TRBV27; clone_size: once; cdr3_aa: CASSPRQGLDQPQHF; cdr3_nt: TGTGCCAGCAGTCCAAGACAGGGTTTGGATCAGCCCCAGCATTTT
d_call: -; j_call: TRBJ2-5; v_call: TRBV7-2; clone_size: -; cdr3_aa: CASSPVQGSETQYF; cdr3_nt: TGTGCCAGCAGCCCCGTACAGGGCTCAGAGACCCAGTACTTC
d_call: -; j_call: TRBJ1-4; v_call: TRBV20-1; clone_size: -; cdr3_aa: CSARDRRQVTTNEKLFF; cdr3_nt: TGCAGTGCTAGAGATAGACGACAGGTCACAACTAATGAAAAACTGTTTTTT
d_call: TRBD2; j_call: TRBJ2-5; v_call: TRBV7-9; clone_size: -; cdr3_aa: CASSLGATSGNQDTQYF; cdr3_nt: TGTGCCAGCAGCTTAGGGGCGACTAGCGGGAACCAAGATACCCAGTACTTC
d_call: -; j_call: TRBJ2-5; v_call: TRBV29-1; clone_size: -; cdr3_aa: CSVETDAETQYF; cdr3_nt: TGCAGCGTTGAAACTGATGCGGAGACCCAGTACTTC
d_call: TRBD2; j_call: TRBJ2-1; v_call: TRBV5-1; clone_size: -; cdr3_aa: CASSLELAEVNEQFF; cdr3_nt: TGCGCCAGCAGCTTGGAACTAGCGGAGGTCAATGAGCAGTTCTTC
d_call: -; j_call: TRBJ2-2; v_call: TRBV20-1; clone_size: -; cdr3_aa: CSAREGRGQDTGELFF; cdr3_nt: TGCAGTGCTAGAGAAGGACGGGGGCAGGACACCGGGGAGCTGTTTTTT
d_call: TRBD2; j_call: TRBJ2-5; v_call: TRBV27; clone_size: once; cdr3_aa: CASSHGTRSTQYF; cdr3_nt: TGTGCCAGCAGTCACGGGACTAGATCGACCCAGTACTTC
d_call: -; j_call: TRBJ2-7; v_call: TRBV20-1; clone_size: -; cdr3_aa: CSAHWGVLGEQYF; cdr3_nt: TGCAGTGCTCATTGGGGGGTATTGGGGGAGCAGTACTTC
d_call: -; j_call: TRBJ2-1; v_call: TRBV27; clone_size: -; cdr3_aa: CATRLRAPPYNEQFF; cdr3_nt: TGTGCCACCCGTCTCAGGGCCCCGCCCTACAATGAGCAGTTCTTC
d_call: -; j_call: TRBJ2-5; v_call: TRBV27; clone_size: few; cdr3_aa: CASSFSTFQETQYF; cdr3_nt: TGTGCCAGCAGTTTCTCGACATTCCAAGAGACCCAGTACTTC
d_call: -; j_call: TRBJ2-2; v_call: TRBV7-9; clone_size: -; cdr3_aa: CASSLIGRVTGELFF; cdr3_nt: TGTGCCAGCAGCTTAATAGGCAGAGTCACCGGGGAGCTGTTTTTT
d_call: -; j_call: TRBJ2-2; v_call: TRBV12-3/TRBV12-4; clone_size: -; cdr3_aa: CASSLALGTGELFF; cdr3_nt: TGTGCCAGCAGTTTAGCGCTGGGTACCGGGGAGCTGTTTTTT
d_call: TRBD1; j_call: TRBJ2-1; v_call: TRBV9; clone_size: -; cdr3_aa: CASSVAGTGGINEQFF; cdr3_nt: TGTGCCAGCAGCGTAGCCGGGACAGGGGGCATTAATGAGCAGTTCTTC
d_call: -; j_call: TRBJ2-3; v_call: TRBV28; clone_size: -; cdr3_aa: CASSRSSFRADTQYF; cdr3_nt: TGTGCCAGCAGCCGCTCTAGCTTTCGGGCAGATACGCAGTATTTT